This entry lists 5 T cell receptor beta chains sequenced from one sample in a study of blood T cell repertoires in COVID-19. The table came from immunoSEQ multiplex PCR; TCRdb's copy has only in-frame clones and leaves some out. Of 140,000 or so clones in the sample, roughly 88% were seen once. The source material was peripheral blood. Source of these receptors: a man between 65 and 85 years old with acute or convalescent COVID-19.

This clone was counted a single time. The chain carries TRBV28 and TRBJ2-2, with D tentatively TRBD2 (7 bases). Trimming cost V 6 bases and J 4 bases, with 15 bases left between them. Germline assignment: CDR1 MDHEN and CDR2 SYDVKM. CDR3 length: 15 amino acids. The CDR3: CASRPGGEGTGELFF. The CDR3 DNA follows: TGTGCCAGCAGGCCGGGGGGCGAGGGCACCGGGGAGCTGTTTTTT.

This sequence joins TRBV18 and TRBJ2-1; 10 bases map to TRBD1. The germline CDR1 and CDR2 sequences are KGHSH and LQKENI. The V segment lost 6 bases and the J segment 13 bases; nucleotides outside the gene matches: 18. The CDR3 contains 16 residues. The CDR3 loop is CASSTTATGGGFIQFF. The DNA for the CDR3 is TGTGCCAGCTCTACCACGGCGACAGGGGGCGGATTTATCCAGTTCTTC.

On this clone itself: At the DNA level, this CDR3 is encoded by other sequences in the same sample as well. The chain combines TRBV7-2 with TRBJ1-3, with 8 bases fitting TRBD1. This CDR3 has 14 residues. The germline CDR1 and CDR2 sequences are SGHTA and FQGNSA. J gave up 3 bases and V 6 bases, and 4 bases lay outside the gene matches. The CDR3 sequence is CASSPGTGGNTIYF. In DNA form, the CDR3 reads TGTGCCAGCAGTCCTGGGACAGGTGGAAACACCATATATTTT. Variable domain in full (rest from reference TRBV7-2 and TRBJ1-3): GAGVSQSPSNKVTEKGKDVELRCDPISGHTALYWYRQSLGQGLEFLIYFQGNSAPDKSGLPSDRFSAERTGGSVSTLTIQRTQQEDSAVYLCASSPGTGGNTIYFGEGSWLTVV.

The chain combines TRBV6-5 with TRBJ1-5; maybe TRBD1 (5 bases). The CDR3 is 12 amino acids. The V gene's germline CDR1 is MNHEY and CDR2 SVGAGI. Trimming took off 8 bases at V and 8 bases at J, with 13 bases between the two ends. In nucleotides, the CDR3 is TGTGCCAGCCTTCTCTCGGGGGAGCCCCAGCATTTT. This sequence encodes CASLLSGEPQHF.

The chain recombines TRBV18 with TRBJ1-1; 9 bases line up with TRBD1. Germline V gene data show CDR1 as KGHSH and CDR2 as LQKENI. The J segment lost 4 bases and the V segment lost 4 bases, leaving 4 bases of the junction unmatched. CDR3 length equals 14 residues. The CDR3, as DNA: TGTGCCAGCTCACAAGACAGGGGGGCCACTGAAGCTTTCTTT. Residues: CASSQDRGATEAFF.